This T cell receptor beta chain is drawn from a study of T cell repertoires in ileal Crohn's disease. Study background: Thiopurines (approximately 10) or anti-TNF agents (18) were given postoperatively to about half.

Profiling relied on immunoSEQ multiplex PCR, and the TCRdb table lists in-frame clones only, not all of them. The sample records about 14,000 clones, roughly 80% being singletons. This CDR3 comprises 11 residues. Between the trimmed V and J ends, which lost 5 bases and 3 bases, there was a span of 4 bases. Germline values: CDR1 MNHNS, CDR2 SASEGT. This clonotype was sampled from an adult with Crohn's disease. The specimen sequenced was ileal tissue. V gene TRBV6-1 combines with J gene TRBJ1-1; no clear D gene. The CDR3 DNA sequence: TGTGCCAGCAGTCCATACACTGAAGCTTTCTTT. This sequence encodes CASSPYTEAFF.